The 26 T cell receptor beta chains reported below all come from one sample, sequenced in a study of neurological immune-mediated disorders. MiXCR, applied by TCRdb to the 5' RACE reads, yields one record per CDR3 protein. The sample gives tens of thousands of distinct CDR3 sequences, just over 2.5% of which show up once; about 1.1% is in the top ten. Input material: PBMCs. The source is a woman aged 25 to 39 with multiple sclerosis.

This clonotype was counted at least ten times. V usage is TRBV13 and J usage is TRBJ2-7, with 12 bases lining up with TRBD2. This CDR3 region has 18 residues. V shed 0 bases, J shed 11 bases, and the junction held 17 bases outside the gene matches. Germline V CDR1 and CDR2: PRHDT, FYEKMQ (reference sequence). The CDR3 DNA follows: TGTGCCAGCAGCTTAGGCCCTCGGACTAGCGGGACCGTTAACGTGGAGTACTTC. It encodes CASSLGPRTSGTVNVEYF. Together with reference TRBV13 and TRBJ2-7, the CDR3 gives the full variable domain: AAGVIQSPRHLIKEKRETATLKCYPIPRHDTVYWYQQGPGQDPQFLISFYEKMQSDKGSIPDRFSAQQFSDYHSELNMSSLELGDSALYFCASSLGPRTSGTVNVEYFGPGTRLTVT.

This clonotype showed up many times. The chain carries TRBV12-3 or TRBV12-4 and TRBJ2-7; D remains ambiguous. The ends were cut back, 3 bases at V and 3 bases at J, with 12 bases in the middle. CDR3 length: 14 residues. This chain's CDR3 is CASSFKDRYYEQYF. The CDR3 coding sequence is TGTGCCAGCAGTTTCAAGGACCGCTACTACGAGCAGTACTTC.

V gene TRBV3-1 combines with J gene TRBJ1-2; possibly TRBD1 for D (5 bases). V lost 0 bases to trimming and J lost 4 bases, with 21 bases between them. There are 18 residues in the CDR3. The germline CDR1 and CDR2 sequences are LGHDT and YNNKEL (reference sequence). CDR3 loop: CASSQDRQGFALLYGYTF. As DNA, the CDR3 is TGTGCCAGCAGCCAAGATCGGCAGGGATTTGCCCTTCTCTATGGCTACACCTTC. Filled out from reference TRBV3-1 and TRBJ1-2, the complete variable domain reads DTAVSQTPKYLVTQMGNDKSIKCEQNLGHDTMYWYKQDSKKFLKIMFSYNNKELIINETVPNRFSPKSPDKAHLNLHINSLELGDSAVYFCASSQDRQGFALLYGYTFGSGTRLTVV.

In its sample, this clonotype was seen many times. The chain has TRBV7-2 and TRBJ1-1; 8 bases are a match to TRBD1. V dropped 7 bases and J dropped 1; count of bases not matched to a gene: 8. There are 15 residues in the CDR3. Germline CDR1 reads SGHTA; CDR2 reads FQGNSA. The CDR3 coding sequence is TGTGCCAGCAAGACCTTCGGACAGGGGAACACTGAAGCTTTCTTT. Amino acid sequence: CASKTFGQGNTEAFF.

This clonotype was counted many times. The rearrangement joins TRBV15 to TRBJ1-5; D is undetermined. Germline V lookup: CDR1 LNHNV, CDR2 YYDKDF (reference sequence). This CDR3 has 13 amino acids. Trimming removed 4 bases from V and 0 bases from J, with 4 bases in between. CDR3 loop: CATSMGSNQPQHF. As DNA, the CDR3 is TGTGCCACCAGCATGGGTAGCAATCAGCCCCAGCATTTT.

Ten or more counts support this clonotype. The chain uses TRBV5-1 and TRBJ1-2; D perhaps matches TRBD1 (5 bases). Per germline, CDR1 SGHRS and CDR2 YFSETQ. The V end was cut by 5 bases, the J end by 8 bases, with 16 bases between. The CDR3 runs to 13 residues. The CDR3 protein is CASSAGQTDGYTF. CDR3 nucleotide sequence: TGCGCCAGCAGTGCGGGGCAAACGGACGGCTACACCTTC.

This clonotype came up many times. The genes are TRBV7-9 and TRBJ1-1, with D unresolved. This CDR3 comprises 15 residues. Per germline, CDR1 SEHNR and CDR2 FQNEAQ (reference sequence). Trimming shortened V by 3 bases and J by 2 bases, and 13 bases separated the two germline ends. CDR3: CASSFSIGLNTEAFF. DNA for the CDR3: TGTGCCAGCAGCTTTTCAATAGGCCTAAACACTGAAGCTTTCTTT.

This clonotype was seen repeatedly, ten times or more. The chain has TRBV20-1 and TRBJ2-1; 13 nucleotides agree with TRBD2. V shed 5 bases, J shed 8 bases, and the junction held 9 bases outside the gene matches. The CDR3 is made up of 15 amino acids. The germline gives CDR1 DFQATT, CDR2 SNEGSKA (reference sequence). The CDR3 DNA sequence: TGCAGTGCTCGACCTGGGACTAGCGGGGTCGATGAGCAGTTCTTC. It yields the protein CSARPGTSGVDEQFF.

Only a few counts were recorded for this clonotype. A much more abundant neighbour one base away suggests this may be a read error. V usage is TRBV6-1 and J usage is TRBJ1-5; weak D call: TRBD1 (6 bases). This CDR3 contains 13 residues. Germline V gene sequence: CDR1 MNHNS, CDR2 SASEGT. CDR3 sequence reads: CASRNPGVQPQNF. The CDR3 DNA follows: TGTGCCAGCAGAAATCCAGGGGTTCAGCCCCAGAATTTT.

This clonotype has a count of ten or more. The chain links TRBV3-1 to TRBJ2-3, with D perhaps matching TRBD1 or TRBD2 (6 bases each). There are 15 residues in the CDR3. Germline assignment: CDR1 LGHDT and CDR2 YNNKEL (reference sequence). Trimming pared 1 base from V and 5 bases from J, leaving 13 bases between. The CDR3 coding sequence is TGTGCCAGCAGCCAAGTAGTGGGGGGCAAAGATACGCAGTATTTT. Its protein is CASSQVVGGKDTQYF.

At least ten counts were recorded for this clonotype. The chain recombines TRBV25-1 with TRBJ2-7; D gene uncertain. The germline V and J ends were trimmed by 10 bases and 4 bases, with 11 bases remaining between them. The CDR3 has 11 amino acids. Germline loops: CDR1 MGHDK, CDR2 SYGVNS. The CDR3 coding sequence is TGTGCCACCGCATTTAGGTACGAGCAGTACTTC. Translating it yields CATAFRYEQYF.

This clonotype came up many times. This sequence joins TRBV7-6 and TRBJ1-4; no clear D gene. The germline V and J ends were trimmed by 1 base and 7 bases, with 10 bases remaining between them. The CDR3 is 14 residues long. From germline, CDR1 is SGHVS and CDR2 FNYEAQ. This CDR3 reads CASSLGESGEKLFF. As DNA, the CDR3 is TGTGCCAGCAGCTTAGGCGAGAGCGGTGAAAAACTGTTTTTT.

This clonotype appeared a few times. This may come from a read error, since a much larger clone is one base off. V gene TRBV5-1 combines with J gene TRBJ2-1, with D hard to call. This CDR3 has 12 residues. Germline V gene sequence: CDR1 SGHRS, CDR2 YFSETQ. V lost 5 bases and J lost 5, with 8 bases in between. In DNA, the CDR3 is TGCGCCAGCAGTATGAACGACAATGAGCAGTTCTTC. This sequence encodes CASSMNDNEQFF.

The table lists this clonotype with many counts. V gene TRBV3-1 combines with J gene TRBJ1-6; D ambiguous. Germline values: CDR1 LGHDT, CDR2 YNNKEL (reference sequence). The V end lost 1 base, the J end lost 8 bases, and 6 bases lay between the germline ends. The CDR3 covers 13 residues. The DNA for the CDR3 is TGTGCCAGCAGCCAAGCCTACGATTCACCCCTCCACTTT. It is translated as CASSQAYDSPLHF.

This clonotype showed up many times. V usage is TRBV20-1 and J usage is TRBJ2-7; D is ambiguous. V lost 5 bases, J lost 4 bases, and 12 bases lay in between. Germline CDR1 is DFQATT and CDR2 is SNEGSKA (reference sequence). The CDR3 contains 12 residues. DNA for the CDR3: TGCAGTGCTGCCCGGAACAATTACGAGCAGTACTTC. This gives the protein CSAARNNYEQYF.

The table lists this clonotype with many counts. This chain connects TRBV21-1 to TRBJ1-2; TRBD1 is the table's D call and was not checked against the DNA. TRBV21-1 counts as a pseudogene. This CDR3 has 14 amino acids. CDR3 coding DNA: TGTGCCAGCAGCAAAATGTACCGGATCCTCGGCTACACCTTC. This sequence encodes CASSKMYRILGYTF.

This clonotype was seen a handful of times. J is TRBJ2-1 and V is TRBV2; D is unresolved. This CDR3 has 13 residues. Germline CDR1 is SNHLY and CDR2 is FYNNEI. With 3 bases removed from V and 1 base from J, the gap between germline ends came to 4 bases. CDR3 nucleotides: TGTGCCAGCAGTGAGGAATCCTACAATGAGCAGTTCTTC. Amino acids: CASSEESYNEQFF.

Points on this clonotype: At one of its ends the junction is not consistent with the germline gene, which may arise from a read error. The chain recombines TRBV12-3 or TRBV12-4 with TRBJ1-2, with D hard to call. The CDR3 contains 12 residues. Here the CDR3 DNA reads TGTGACAGCAGTTTTGAGAGAGTTGGCTACACCTTC. This encodes CDSSFERVGYTF.

This clonotype has ten or more counts. The chain couples TRBV7-6 to TRBJ2-7; D call uncertain. Germline V CDR1 and CDR2: SGHVS, FNYEAQ. The V and J ends lost 1 base and 2 bases respectively, with 9 bases between them. This CDR3 comprises 14 residues. The CDR3 nucleotides read TGTGCCAGCAGCTTAGTGGGTGGCACCTACGAGCAGTACTTC. It codes for CASSLVGGTYEQYF.

This clonotype was seen many times. The chain couples TRBV24-1 to TRBJ2-1; 12 bases are shared with TRBD2. V was clipped by 5 bases and J by 4 bases; unmatched bases: 8. CDR3 size: 17 residues. Germline loops: CDR1 KGHDR, CDR2 SFDVKD. The CDR3 loop reads CATSAPLAGGLYNEQFF. The CDR3 DNA is TGTGCCACCAGTGCCCCCCTAGCGGGAGGGTTATACAATGAGCAGTTCTTC.

Ten or more counts support this clonotype. The CDR3 sequence is CASSYSRGTNYGYTF. The DNA for the CDR3 is TGTGCCAGCAGTTACTCGAGAGGCACTAACTATGGCTACACCTTC. The chain employs TRBV6-5 and TRBJ1-2; D is unclear. The CDR3 loop spans 15 amino acids. The germline V gene encodes CDR1 MNHEY and CDR2 SVGAGI. V gave up 0 bases and J gave up 0 bases, with 8 bases separating them.

This clonotype was found many times. J is TRBJ2-2 and V is TRBV20-1; D remains unclear. This CDR3 region has 16 residues. Germline assignment: CDR1 DFQATT and CDR2 SNEGSKA (reference sequence). Deletions cut 6 bases from V and 3 bases from J, with 20 bases between. CDR3 DNA sequence: TGCAGTGCCGGAAAGTCTTCAGCGACCTACACCGGGGAGCTGTTTTTT. Protein sequence: CSAGKSSATYTGELFF.

This clonotype has a count of ten or more. The chain has TRBV20-1 and TRBJ2-1, with D hard to call. The germline V gene encodes CDR1 DFQATT and CDR2 SNEGSKA (reference sequence). The CDR3 runs 12 residues. V lost 3 bases, J lost 10 bases, and 13 bases lay in between. The CDR3 nucleotides are TGCAGTGCTAGCCGCGAGGTGGGGGAGCAGTTCTTC. Translating gives CSASREVGEQFF.

This clonotype was detected many times. The V and J genes are TRBV5-1 and TRBJ1-2, with D perhaps TRBD1 (6 bases). This CDR3 has 13 amino acids. CDR1 SGHRS and CDR2 YFSETQ come from the germline V gene. The V and J ends lost 2 bases and 2 bases respectively, with 7 bases between them. As DNA, the CDR3 is TGCGCCAGCAGCTTAGGGACAAACTATGGCTACACCTTC. This encodes CASSLGTNYGYTF.

This clonotype was counted ten times or more. V and J are TRBV15 and TRBJ1-4; 7 bases are a match to TRBD1. With V trimmed by 0 bases and J by 7 bases, 2 bases remained unmatched. Per the germline V gene, CDR1 is LNHNV and CDR2 is YYDKDF (reference sequence). The CDR3 totals 14 residues. CDR3 nucleotides: TGTGCCACCAGCAGAGACAGGGGGGTTGAAAAACTGTTTTTT. It specifies CATSRDRGVEKLFF.

This clonotype occurred many times. The rearrangement joins TRBV20-1 to TRBJ1-5; the D is unclear. V was cut by 3 bases and J by 9 bases, with 15 bases left in between. The CDR3 totals 13 residues. Germline V gene lookup returns CDR1 DFQATT and CDR2 SNEGSKA (reference sequence). CDR3 sequence: CSASPGIGAPQHF. In nucleotides, the CDR3 is TGCAGTGCTAGTCCGGGAATAGGAGCGCCCCAGCATTTT.